The rows below give T cell receptor beta chains drawn from one sample of a study of blood T cell repertoires in COVID-19. Here immunoSEQ multiplex PCR was the method, and the copy in TCRdb shows in-frame clones only, minus some. The repertoire holds nearly 250,000 clones, about 82% seen once, with roughly 6.2% in the top ten. The material sequenced was peripheral blood. These receptors all stem from a woman older than 75 with COVID-19, enrolled during active disease. Both conserved end residues are part of each CDR3. A D gene is named only where the DNA matches it firmly. Clone size is stated in some rows and not others, as once, few, many or a class when expanded.

TRBJ1-6 | TRBV7-2 | . | . | CATADFPMRQAPPLHF | TGTGCCACCGCGGATTTTCCAATGAGACAGGCGCCACCCCTCCACTTT
TRBJ1-4 | TRBV4-3 | . | . | CASSPEGQGNEKLFF | TGCGCCAGCAGCCCCGAAGGGCAGGGTAATGAAAAACTGTTTTTT
TRBJ1-2 | TRBV10-3 | . | . | CAISEGYGYGYTF | TGTGCCATCAGTGAGGGTTACGGGTATGGCTACACCTTC
TRBJ1-5 | TRBV7-9 | . | . | CASSLQDNQPQHF | TGTGCCAGCAGCTTGCAGGACAATCAGCCCCAGCATTTT
TRBJ2-6 | TRBV24-1 | . | . | CATSDPLLAGANVLTF | TGTGCCACCAGTGACCCCCTTCTAGCTGGGGCCAACGTCCTGACTTTC
TRBJ2-3 | TRBV10-3 | . | . | CAISRQIKPSTDTQYF | TGTGCCATCAGCAGACAGATCAAACCTAGCACAGATACGCAGTATTTT
TRBJ1-6 | TRBV30 | . | few | CAFGLSPLHF | TGTGCCTTTGGACTTTCACCCCTCCACTTT
TRBJ1-2 | TRBV27 | . | . | CASSFRANYGYTF | TGTGCCAGCAGTTTTCGAGCTAACTATGGCTACACCTTC
TRBJ1-1 | TRBV7-8 | . | . | CASSRGGGLGYTEAFF | TGTGCCAGCAGCCGCGGCGGGGGTTTAGGGTACACTGAAGCTTTCTTT
TRBJ1-2 | TRBV10-1 | TRBD1 | few | CASSESRDRGRNGYTF | TGCGCCAGCAGTGAGTCGAGGGACAGGGGAAGAAATGGCTACACCTTC
TRBJ1-4 | TRBV3-1/TRBV3-2 | . | . | CASSQDVATHGKLFF | TGTGCCAGCAGCCAAGATGTAGCCACGCACGGAAAACTGTTTTTT
TRBJ2-6 | TRBV27 | . | . | CASSLEGTGANVLTF | TGTGCCAGCAGTTTGGAGGGGACTGGGGCCAACGTCCTGACTTTC
TRBJ1-5 | TRBV6-5 | TRBD1 | . | CASSQQGLGNQPQHF | TGTGCCAGCAGTCAACAGGGGTTGGGCAATCAGCCCCAGCATTTT
TRBJ1-5 | TRBV10-3 | . | . | CAISAGRENQPQHF | TGTGCCATCAGTGCAGGACGGGAGAATCAGCCCCAGCATTTT
TRBJ2-7 | TRBV7-9 | TRBD1 | . | CASSDGTGGVPTYEQYF | TGTGCCAGCAGCGACGGGACAGGGGGAGTACCTACCTACGAGCAGTACTTC
TRBJ2-3 | TRBV27 | . | . | CASSLTGFTQYF | TGTGCCAGCAGTCTTACAGGGTTCACGCAGTATTTT
TRBJ1-1 | TRBV19 | . | once | CASRDTLNTEAFF | TGTGCCAGTAGAGACACATTGAACACTGAAGCTTTCTTT
TRBJ1-3 | TRBV2 | TRBD1 | once | CASSVPTGGSGNTIYF | TGTGCCAGCAGTGTGCCGACAGGGGGCTCTGGAAACACCATATATTTT
TRBJ1-4 | TRBV5-1 | TRBD1 | . | CASSSRTGGSELFF | TGCGCCAGCAGCTCCCGGACAGGGGGGAGCGAACTGTTTTTT
TRBJ2-6 | TRBV6-5 | . | . | CASTWGAGANVLTF | TGTGCCAGCACTTGGGGAGCTGGGGCCAACGTCCTGACTTTC
TRBJ1-1 | TRBV6-2/TRBV6-3 | TRBD1 | . | CASSHQDRVEAFF | TGTGCCAGCAGTCACCAAGACAGGGTTGAAGCTTTCTTT
TRBJ1-1 | TRBV4-1 | . | . | CASSQASMGGNTEAFF | TGCGCCAGCAGCCAAGCCTCAATGGGGGGAAACACTGAAGCTTTCTTT
TRBJ2-3 | TRBV28 | TRBD2 | . | CASGSRGGSRDTQYF | TGTGCCAGCGGGTCCCGGGGGGGAAGTCGAGATACGCAGTATTTT
TRBJ1-6 | TRBV19 | . | few | CASSIVGQNNSPLHF | TGTGCCAGTAGTATTGTAGGACAAAATAATTCACCCCTCCACTTT
TRBJ1-1 | TRBV13 | . | . | CASSLEPGGAEAFF | TGTGCCAGCAGCTTAGAGCCCGGCGGGGCTGAAGCTTTCTTT
TRBJ2-3 | TRBV6-5 | . | . | CASSPGGDTQYF | TGTGCCAGCAGCCCCGGGGGAGATACGCAGTATTTT
TRBJ2-7 | TRBV5-1 | . | . | CASSLPTLREQYF | TGCGCCAGCAGCCTACCGACTTTGCGGGAGCAGTACTTC
TRBJ2-7 | TRBV5-4 | TRBD1 | few | CASTDRVSYEQYF | TGTGCCAGCACCGACAGGGTCTCCTACGAGCAGTACTTC
TRBJ2-2 | TRBV27 | TRBD2 | once | CASSFSGGSAGELFF | TGTGCCAGCAGTTTCAGCGGGGGGTCAGCCGGGGAGCTGTTTTTT
TRBJ1-2 | TRBV24-1 | . | few | CATSDTTGYGYGYTF | TGTGCCACCAGTGACACTACAGGGTACGGCTATGGCTACACCTTC
TRBJ1-2 | TRBV7-8 | . | . | CASSLAQNCGYTF | TGTGCCAGCAGCTTAGCCCAAAACTGTGGCTACACCTTC
TRBJ2-2 | TRBV19 | TRBD1 | few | CASTRDRGGPGELFF | TGTGCCAGTACCAGGGACAGGGGTGGGCCCGGGGAGCTGTTTTTT
TRBJ2-1 | TRBV7-2 | TRBD1 | . | CASSSPATNRGNEQFF | TGTGCCAGCAGCTCACCCGCTACAAACAGGGGGAATGAGCAGTTCTTC
TRBJ1-4 | TRBV4-1 | . | once | CASSGGVEKLFF | TGCGCCAGCAGCGGGGGGGTTGAAAAACTGTTTTTT
TRBJ2-1 | TRBV18 | . | . | CASSPLQVAYNEQFF | TGTGCCAGCTCACCATTACAGGTGGCCTACAATGAGCAGTTCTTC
TRBJ1-6 | TRBV28 | . | . | CASAAGFSPLHF | TGTGCCAGCGCGGCAGGGTTTTCACCCCTCCACTTT
TRBJ2-1 | TRBV6-6 | TRBD2 | once | CASRSSGGAYNEQFF | TGTGCCAGCAGGTCTAGCGGGGGGGCCTACAATGAGCAGTTCTTC
TRBJ2-7 | TRBV6-2/TRBV6-3 | . | few | CASSYHHSGIISYEQYF | TGTGCCAGCAGTTACCACCATTCGGGTATCATCTCCTACGAGCAGTACTTC
TRBJ1-1 | TRBV19 | . | few | CASSIDLQSTEAFF | TGTGCCAGTAGTATAGATCTACAGAGCACTGAAGCTTTCTTT
TRBJ1-6 | TRBV7-9 | . | once | CASSLDLGGFNSPLHF | TGTGCCAGCAGCTTAGACCTCGGGGGTTTTAATTCACCCCTCCACTTT
TRBJ2-7 | TRBV28 | TRBD1 | . | CASSVTGSYEQYF | TGTGCCAGCAGCGTGACAGGGAGCTACGAGCAGTACTTC
TRBJ1-5 | TRBV3-1/TRBV3-2 | . | many | CASSQEGLSNQPQHF | TGTGCCAGCAGCCAAGAGGGGCTTAGCAATCAGCCCCAGCATTTT
TRBJ1-2 | TRBV5-4 | . | . | CASSLDSYGYTF | TGTGCCAGCAGCTTGGACAGCTATGGCTACACCTTC
TRBJ1-4 | TRBV28 | TRBD1 | . | CASSSGGSEKLFF | TGTGCCAGCAGTTCAGGGGGATCTGAAAAACTGTTTTTT
TRBJ1-2 | TRBV6-2/TRBV6-3 | TRBD1 | few | CASSLERQGSDGYTF | TGTGCCAGCAGTTTGGAGCGACAGGGGAGTGACGGCTACACCTTC
TRBJ1-4 | TRBV19 | . | . | CASSLDSAPNEKLFF | TGTGCCAGTAGTTTAGACAGCGCTCCTAATGAAAAACTGTTTTTT
TRBJ2-7 | TRBV6-2/TRBV6-3 | . | once | CASSYELYEQYF | TGTGCCAGCAGTTACGAACTCTACGAGCAGTACTTC
TRBJ2-3 | TRBV7-9 | . | . | CASTQVGEPTDTQYF | TGTGCCAGCACCCAAGTCGGGGAACCCACAGATACGCAGTATTTT
TRBJ2-2 | TRBV18 | . | . | CASSDRIVTGELFF | TGTGCCAGCTCCGACAGAATAGTCACCGGGGAGCTGTTTTTT
TRBJ1-2 | TRBV7-5 | . | . | CATTPRQGGRGYTF | TGTGCAACAACACCGCGACAGGGGGGAAGGGGCTACACCTTC
TRBJ1-3 | TRBV18 | . | . | CASSPGTSSGNTIYF | TGTGCCAGCTCTCCCGGGACATCCTCTGGAAACACCATATATTTT
TRBJ2-3 | TRBV19 | TRBD1 | . | CASSGQGARTDTQYF | TGTGCCAGTAGTGGGCAGGGGGCAAGGACAGATACGCAGTATTTT
TRBJ2-2 | TRBV3-1/TRBV3-2 | . | . | CASSQWCAGPYLGNTGELFF | TGTGCCAGCAGCCAGTGGTGTGCGGGGCCGTACCTAGGGAACACCGGGGAGCTGTTTTTT
TRBJ1-1 | TRBV7-6 | . | . | CASSSQGNTEAFF | TGTGCCAGCAGCTCCCAGGGGAACACTGAAGCTTTCTTT
TRBJ2-5 | TRBV30 | . | . | CAWSVRDRKETQYF | TGTGCCTGGAGTGTACGCGACAGGAAAGAGACCCAGTACTTC